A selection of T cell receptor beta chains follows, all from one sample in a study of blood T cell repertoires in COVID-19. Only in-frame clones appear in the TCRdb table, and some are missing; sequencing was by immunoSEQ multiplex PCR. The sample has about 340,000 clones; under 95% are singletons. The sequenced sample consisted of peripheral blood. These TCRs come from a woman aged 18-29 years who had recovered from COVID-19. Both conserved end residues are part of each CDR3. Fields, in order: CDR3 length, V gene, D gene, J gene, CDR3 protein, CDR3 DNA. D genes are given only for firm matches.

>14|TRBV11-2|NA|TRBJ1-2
CASGLVGGLRGYTF
TGTGCCAGCGGCCTCGTGGGGGGGCTGAGAGGCTACACCTTC
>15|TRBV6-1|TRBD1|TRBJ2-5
CASSEWGQHQETQYF
TGTGCCAGCAGTGAATGGGGACAGCACCAAGAGACCCAGTACTTC
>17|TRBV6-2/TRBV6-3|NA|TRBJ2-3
CASSYSTSPEHSDTQYF
TGTGCCAGCAGTTACTCGACCTCGCCGGAGCATTCGGATACGCAGTATTTT
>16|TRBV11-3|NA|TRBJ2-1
CASSPRGRGQGHEQFF
TGTGCCAGCAGCCCCCGGGGTCGGGGCCAGGGGCATGAGCAGTTCTTC
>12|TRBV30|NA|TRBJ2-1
CAWSVRRGEQFF
TGTGCCTGGAGTGTACGAAGGGGTGAGCAGTTCTTC
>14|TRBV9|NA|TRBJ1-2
CASRDHTNFYGYTF
TGTGCCAGCAGAGATCACACCAATTTTTATGGCTACACCTTC
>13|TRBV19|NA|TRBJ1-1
CASRRDFNTEAFF
TGTGCCAGTAGACGAGATTTCAACACTGAAGCTTTCTTT
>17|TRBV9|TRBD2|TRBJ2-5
CASSVGLAGGYQETQYF
TGTGCCAGCAGCGTAGGCCTAGCGGGAGGGTACCAAGAGACCCAGTACTTC
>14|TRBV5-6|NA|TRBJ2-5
CASSLLGGGETQYF
TGTGCCAGCAGCCTCCTAGGGGGTGGGGAGACCCAGTACTTC
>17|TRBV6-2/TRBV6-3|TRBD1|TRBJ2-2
CASSYPTGQRNTGELFF
TGTGCCAGCAGTTACCCAACGGGACAGAGGAACACCGGGGAGCTGTTTTTT
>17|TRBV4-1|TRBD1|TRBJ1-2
CASSQDQRTGLIYGYTF
TGCGCCAGCAGCCAAGACCAGAGGACAGGCCTAATCTATGGCTACACCTTC
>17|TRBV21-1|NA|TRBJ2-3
CASSKGRGLNSTDTQYF
TGTGCCAGCAGCAAAGGAAGGGGGCTGAACAGCACAGATACGCAGTATTTT
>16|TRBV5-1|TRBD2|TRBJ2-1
CASSDPTSGRYNEQFF
TGCGCCAGCAGCGACCCGACTAGCGGGAGATATAATGAGCAGTTCTTC
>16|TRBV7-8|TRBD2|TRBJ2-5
CASARLVQEGRATQYF
TGTGCCAGCGCCAGACTAGTGCAAGAGGGGAGGGCGACCCAGTACTTC
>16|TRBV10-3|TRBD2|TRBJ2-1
CAISESIGRAGNEQFF
TGTGCCATCAGTGAGTCAATCGGGAGGGCCGGAAATGAGCAGTTCTTC